This T cell receptor (beta chain) was captured by sequencing in a study of T cell responses to AZD1222 COVID-19 vaccine. Here immunoSEQ multiplex PCR was the method, and the copy in TCRdb shows in-frame clones only, minus some. This table has approximately 140,000 clones, roughly 94% appearing once. The clonotype comes from an adult in good health. Sequencing was performed on peripheral blood, taken on day 0 of AZD1222 vaccination.

DNA for the CDR3: TGCGCCAGCAGCCAAGGCGGGAGATATAGGAATGAGCAGTTCTTC. Its protein is CASSQGGRYRNEQFF. The rearrangement joins TRBV4-1 to TRBJ2-1, with 7 bases aligning to TRBD2. V gave up 1 base and J gave up 7 bases; unmatched junction bases: 7. The germline V gene encodes CDR1 MGHRA and CDR2 YSYEKL. The CDR3 length is 15 residues.